This entry features one T cell receptor (beta chain) sequence. What it binds is not known. This entry comes from a study of cytomegalovirus exposure and HLA in healthy donors. Background on the study: A later analysis reported the same platform for the roughly 120 validation repertoires and the 650 to 750 first-cohort repertoires. Study-level findings and limits: Cytomegalovirus status was reportedly diagnosed by the classifier with high sensitivity and specificity. CMV antigen specificity of a few CMV-associated chains was confirmed in vitro. Cytomegalovirus association was assigned to 170 or so TCR beta chains.

Sequencing used immunoSEQ multiplex PCR; TCRdb keeps in-frame clones, though not all of them. The sample lists 95,000 to 150,000 clones; approximately 90% were seen once. CDR3 length equals 17 residues. Unmatched junction bases numbered 10, after V lost 1 base and J lost 4 bases. Germline V gene data show CDR1 as LNHNV and CDR2 as YYDKDF (reference sequence). Material for sequencing was PBMCs. V and J are TRBV15 and TRBJ2-3, with TRBD2 matching over 8 bases. This clonotype was obtained from a woman in her late teens or twenties in good health and CMV-seropositive. The CDR3 region is CATSRVSPGGGPDTQYF. CDR3 in DNA: TGTGCCACCAGCAGAGTGTCACCGGGAGGGGGGCCAGATACGCAGTATTTT.